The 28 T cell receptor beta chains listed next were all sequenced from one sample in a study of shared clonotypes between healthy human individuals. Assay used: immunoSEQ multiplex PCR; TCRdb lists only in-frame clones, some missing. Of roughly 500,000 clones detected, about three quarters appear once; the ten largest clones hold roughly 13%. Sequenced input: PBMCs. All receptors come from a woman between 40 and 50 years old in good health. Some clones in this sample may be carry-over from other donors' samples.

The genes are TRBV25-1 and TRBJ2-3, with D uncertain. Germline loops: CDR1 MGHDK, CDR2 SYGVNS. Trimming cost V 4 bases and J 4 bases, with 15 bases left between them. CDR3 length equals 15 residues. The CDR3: CASSAPLGVSDTQYF. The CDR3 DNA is TGTGCCAGCAGTGCCCCCCTTGGGGTTTCAGATACGCAGTATTTT.

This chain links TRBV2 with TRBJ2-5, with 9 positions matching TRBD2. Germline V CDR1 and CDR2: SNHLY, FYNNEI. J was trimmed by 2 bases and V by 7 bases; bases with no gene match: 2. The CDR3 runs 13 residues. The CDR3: CASMREGQETQYF. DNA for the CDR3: TGTGCCAGCATGCGGGAGGGACAAGAGACCCAGTACTTC. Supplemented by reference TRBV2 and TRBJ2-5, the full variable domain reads EPEVTQTPSHQVTQMGQEVILRCVPISNHLYFYWYRQILGQKVEFLVSFYNNEISEKSEIFDDQFSVERPDGSNFTLKIRSTKLEDSAMYFCASMREGQETQYFGPGTRLLVL.

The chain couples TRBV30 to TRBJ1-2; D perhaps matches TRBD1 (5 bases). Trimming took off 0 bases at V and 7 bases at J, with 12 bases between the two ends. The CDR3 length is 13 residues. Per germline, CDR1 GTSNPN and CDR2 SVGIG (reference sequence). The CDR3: CAWSVGEPLGYTF. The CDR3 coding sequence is TGTGCCTGGAGTGTAGGGGAGCCCCTTGGCTACACCTTC.

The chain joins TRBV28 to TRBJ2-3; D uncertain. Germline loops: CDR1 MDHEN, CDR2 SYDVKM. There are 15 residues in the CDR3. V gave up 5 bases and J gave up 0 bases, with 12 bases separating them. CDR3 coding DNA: TGTGCCAGCAGTGGTTACAGAACTAGCACAGATACGCAGTATTTT. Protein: CASSGYRTSTDTQYF.

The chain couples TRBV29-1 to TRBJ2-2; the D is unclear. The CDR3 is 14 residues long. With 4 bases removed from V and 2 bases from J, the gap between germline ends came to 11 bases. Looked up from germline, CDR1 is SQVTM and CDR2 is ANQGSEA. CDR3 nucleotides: TGCAGCGTTGTAGTGTGGTCAAACACCGGGGAGCTGTTTTTT. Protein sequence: CSVVVWSNTGELFF.

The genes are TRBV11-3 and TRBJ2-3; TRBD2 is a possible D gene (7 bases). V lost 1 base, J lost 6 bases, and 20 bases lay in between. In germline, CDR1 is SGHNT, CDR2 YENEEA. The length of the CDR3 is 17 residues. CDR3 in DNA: TGTGCCAGCAGCTTAGGGGCCGGCGGGAGACAGGAGGATACGCAGTATTTT. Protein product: CASSLGAGGRQEDTQYF.

The CDR3 DNA reads TGTGCCACCAGCAGCAGGGGGGCGAACACTGAAGCTTTCTTT. Protein product: CATSSRGANTEAFF. V is TRBV15 and J is TRBJ1-1; TRBD1 agrees at 7 bases. After removal of 3 bases from V and 1 base from J, the junction contained 2 bases not matched to a gene. In germline, CDR1 is LNHNV, CDR2 YYDKDF (reference sequence). The CDR3 covers 14 residues.

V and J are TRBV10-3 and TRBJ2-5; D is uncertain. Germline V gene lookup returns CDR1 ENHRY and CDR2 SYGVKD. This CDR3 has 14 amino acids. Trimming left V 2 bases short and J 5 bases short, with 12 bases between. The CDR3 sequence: CAISEAILEETQYF. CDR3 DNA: TGTGCCATCAGTGAGGCCATCCTAGAGGAGACCCAGTACTTC.

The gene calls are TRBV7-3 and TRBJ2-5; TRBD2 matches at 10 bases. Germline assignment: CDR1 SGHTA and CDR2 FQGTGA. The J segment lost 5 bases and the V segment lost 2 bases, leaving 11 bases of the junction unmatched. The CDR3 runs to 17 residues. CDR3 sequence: CASSLRGTSASRETQYF. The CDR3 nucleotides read TGTGCCAGCAGCTTACGAGGGACTAGCGCCTCAAGGGAGACCCAGTACTTC.

In nucleotides, the CDR3 is TGTGCCAGCAGCTCGGGGGATCAGCCCCAGCATTTT. It is translated as CASSSGDQPQHF. The chain is built from TRBV11-2 and TRBJ1-5; a possible D gene is TRBD1 (5 bases). Trimming left V 4 bases short and J 5 bases short, with 6 bases between. In germline, CDR1 is SGHAT, CDR2 FQNNGV. The CDR3 runs 12 residues. The whole variable domain, filled in from reference TRBV11-2 and TRBJ1-5, reads EAGVAQSPRYKIIEKRQSVAFWCNPISGHATLYWYQQILGQGPKLLIQFQNNGVVDDSQLPKDRFSAERLKGVDSTLKIQPAKLEDSAVYLCASSSGDQPQHFGDGTRLSIL.

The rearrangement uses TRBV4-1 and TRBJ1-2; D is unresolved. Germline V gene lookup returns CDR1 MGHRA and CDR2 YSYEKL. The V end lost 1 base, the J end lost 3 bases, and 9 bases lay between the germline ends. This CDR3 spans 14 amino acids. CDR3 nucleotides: TGCGCCAGCAGCCAAGGGCAGGCGGACTATGGCTACACCTTC. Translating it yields CASSQGQADYGYTF.

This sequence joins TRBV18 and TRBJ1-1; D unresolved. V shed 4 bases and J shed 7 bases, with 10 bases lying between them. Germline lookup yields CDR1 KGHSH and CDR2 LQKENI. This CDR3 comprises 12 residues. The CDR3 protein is CASSRESGEAFF. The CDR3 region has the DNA TGTGCCAGCTCACGGGAGAGCGGTGAAGCTTTCTTT.

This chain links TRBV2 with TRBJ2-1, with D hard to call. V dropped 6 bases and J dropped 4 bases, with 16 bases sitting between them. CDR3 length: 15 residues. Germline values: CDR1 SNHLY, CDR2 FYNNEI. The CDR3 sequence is CASRVSRQNYNEQFF. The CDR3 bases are TGTGCCAGCAGGGTTTCGCGGCAGAATTACAATGAGCAGTTCTTC.

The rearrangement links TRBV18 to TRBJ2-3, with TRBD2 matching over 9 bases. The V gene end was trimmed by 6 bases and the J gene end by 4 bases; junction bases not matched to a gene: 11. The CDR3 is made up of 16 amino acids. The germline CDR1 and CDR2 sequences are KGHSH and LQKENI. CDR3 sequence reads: CASSFPSGTLPDTQYF. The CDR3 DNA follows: TGTGCCAGCTCGTTTCCTAGCGGGACTTTACCAGATACGCAGTATTTT. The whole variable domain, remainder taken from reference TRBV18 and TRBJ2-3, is NAGVMQNPRHLVRRRGQEARLRCSPMKGHSHVYWYRQLPEEGLKFMVYLQKENIIDESGMPKERFSAEFPKEGPSILRIQQVVRGDSAAYFCASSFPSGTLPDTQYFGPGTRLTVL.

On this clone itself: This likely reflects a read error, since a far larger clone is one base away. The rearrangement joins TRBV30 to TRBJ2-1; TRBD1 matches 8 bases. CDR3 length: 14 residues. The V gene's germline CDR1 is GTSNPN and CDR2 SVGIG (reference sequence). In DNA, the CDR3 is TGTGCCGGCTTACGACAGGGGTCTTACAATGGGCAGTTCTTC. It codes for CAGLRQGSYNGQFF. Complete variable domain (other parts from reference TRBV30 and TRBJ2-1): SQTIHQWPATLVQPVGSPLSLECTVEGTSNPNLYWYRQAAGRGLQLLFYSVGIGQISSEVPQNLSASRPQDRQFILSSKKLLLSDSGFYLCAGLRQGSYNGQFFGPGTRLTVL.

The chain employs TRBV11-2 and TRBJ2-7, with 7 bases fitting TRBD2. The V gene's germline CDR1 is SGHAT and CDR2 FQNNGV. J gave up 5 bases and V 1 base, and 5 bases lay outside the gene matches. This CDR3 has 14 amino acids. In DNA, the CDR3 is TGTGCCAGCAGCTTAGGGGGAGGGCGCCACGAGCAGTACTTC. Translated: CASSLGGGRHEQYF. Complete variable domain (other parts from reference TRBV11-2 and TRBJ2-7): EAGVAQSPRYKIIEKRQSVAFWCNPISGHATLYWYQQILGQGPKLLIQFQNNGVVDDSQLPKDRFSAERLKGVDSTLKIQPAKLEDSAVYLCASSLGGGRHEQYFGPGTRLTVT.

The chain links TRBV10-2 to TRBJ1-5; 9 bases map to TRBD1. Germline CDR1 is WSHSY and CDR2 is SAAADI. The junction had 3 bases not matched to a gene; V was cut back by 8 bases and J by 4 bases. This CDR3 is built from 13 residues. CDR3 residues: CASVGQGNQPQHF. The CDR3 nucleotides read TGCGCCAGCGTGGGACAGGGAAATCAGCCCCAGCATTTT.

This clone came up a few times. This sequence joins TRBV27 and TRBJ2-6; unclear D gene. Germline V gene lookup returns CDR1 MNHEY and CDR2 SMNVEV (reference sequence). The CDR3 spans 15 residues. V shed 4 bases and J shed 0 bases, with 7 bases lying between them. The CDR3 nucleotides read TGTGCCAGCAGTTATTTAAGCTCTGGGGCCAACGTCCTGACTTTC. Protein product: CASSYLSSGANVLTF. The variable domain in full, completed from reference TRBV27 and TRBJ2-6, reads EAQVTQNPRYLITVTGKKLTVTCSQNMNHEYMSWYRQDPGLGLRQIYYSMNVEVTDKGDVPEGYKVSRKEKRNFPLILESPSPNQTSLYFCASSYLSSGANVLTFGAGSRLTVL.

CDR3 amino acids: CASGAGRLVYEQYF. The CDR3, as DNA: TGTGCCAGCGGGGCGGGCAGACTTGTCTACGAGCAGTACTTC. The chain couples TRBV2 to TRBJ2-7, with D tentatively TRBD1 or TRBD2 (5 bases each). CDR1 is SNHLY, CDR2 FYNNEI, per germline. V lost 8 bases to trimming and J lost 3 bases, with 17 bases between them. The CDR3 runs 14 residues.

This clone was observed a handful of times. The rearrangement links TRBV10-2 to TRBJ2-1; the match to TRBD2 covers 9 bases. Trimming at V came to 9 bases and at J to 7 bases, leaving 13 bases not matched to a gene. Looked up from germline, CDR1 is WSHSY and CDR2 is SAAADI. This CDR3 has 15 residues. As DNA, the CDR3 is TGCGCCAGTTGGGACGGGTTAGCGGGAGATAATGAGCAGTTCTTC. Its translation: CASWDGLAGDNEQFF.

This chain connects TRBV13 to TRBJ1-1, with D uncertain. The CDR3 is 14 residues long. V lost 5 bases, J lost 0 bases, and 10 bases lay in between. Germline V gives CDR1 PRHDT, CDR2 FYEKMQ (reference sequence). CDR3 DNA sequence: TGTGCCAGCAGCCCACGGCCTATGAACACTGAAGCTTTCTTT. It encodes CASSPRPMNTEAFF.

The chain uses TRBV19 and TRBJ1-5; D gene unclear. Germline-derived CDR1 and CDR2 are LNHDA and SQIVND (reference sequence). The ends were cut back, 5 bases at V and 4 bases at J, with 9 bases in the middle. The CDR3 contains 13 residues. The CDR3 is CASSGGINQPQHF. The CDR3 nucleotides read TGTGCCAGTAGTGGAGGGATTAATCAGCCCCAGCATTTT.

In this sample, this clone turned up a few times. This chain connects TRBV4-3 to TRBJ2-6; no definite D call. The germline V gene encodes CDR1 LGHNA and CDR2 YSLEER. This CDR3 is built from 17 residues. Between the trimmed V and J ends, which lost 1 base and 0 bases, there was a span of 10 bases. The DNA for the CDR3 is TGCGCCAGCAGCCAAGCCCGCACGAGCTCTGGGGCCAACGTCCTGACTTTC. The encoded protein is CASSQARTSSGANVLTF.

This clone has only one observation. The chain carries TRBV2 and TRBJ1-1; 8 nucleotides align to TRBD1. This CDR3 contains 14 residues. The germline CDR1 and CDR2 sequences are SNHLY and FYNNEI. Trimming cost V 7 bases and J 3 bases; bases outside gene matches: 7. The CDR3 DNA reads TGTGCCAGCACTTCGAGGACAGGGTACACTGAAGCTTTCTTT. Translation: CASTSRTGYTEAFF.

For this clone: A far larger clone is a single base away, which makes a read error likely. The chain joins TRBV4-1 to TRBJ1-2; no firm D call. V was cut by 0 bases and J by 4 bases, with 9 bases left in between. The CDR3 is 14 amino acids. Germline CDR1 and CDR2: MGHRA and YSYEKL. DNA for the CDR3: TGCGCCAGCAGCCAAGACGGGGTGGGCTATGGCTACACCTTC. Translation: CASSQDGVGYGYTF.

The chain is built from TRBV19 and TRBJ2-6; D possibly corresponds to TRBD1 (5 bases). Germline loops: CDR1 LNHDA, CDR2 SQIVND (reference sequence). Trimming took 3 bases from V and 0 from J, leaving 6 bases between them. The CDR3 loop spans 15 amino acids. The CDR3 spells CASSMGLSGANVLTF. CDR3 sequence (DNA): TGTGCCAGTAGTATGGGGCTCTCTGGGGCCAACGTCCTGACTTTC.

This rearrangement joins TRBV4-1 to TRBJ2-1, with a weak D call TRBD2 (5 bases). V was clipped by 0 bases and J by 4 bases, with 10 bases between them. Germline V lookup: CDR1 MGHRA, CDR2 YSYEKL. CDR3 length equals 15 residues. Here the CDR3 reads CASSQDYGMYNEQFF. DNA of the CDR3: TGCGCCAGCAGCCAAGATTACGGGATGTACAATGAGCAGTTCTTC.

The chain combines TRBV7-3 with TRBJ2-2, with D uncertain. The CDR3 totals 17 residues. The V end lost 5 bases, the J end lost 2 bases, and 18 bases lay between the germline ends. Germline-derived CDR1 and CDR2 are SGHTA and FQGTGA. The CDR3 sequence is CASSPYDLTINTGELFF. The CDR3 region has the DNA TGTGCCAGCAGCCCCTATGACCTTACAATCAACACCGGGGAGCTGTTTTTT.